Sequencing of this T cell receptor beta chain was carried out in a study of blood T cell repertoires in COVID-19. Study-wide background: Sources were T cells, B-cell-depleted T cells, or PBMCs; the material itself was cDNA or gDNA.

This CDR3 is 15 amino acids long. Between the trimmed V and J ends, which lost 3 bases and 1 base, there was a span of 12 bases. Germline CDR1 MGHRA, CDR2 YSYEKL. In the original workflow: Reference gene primer amplification in the assay estimated nucleated cell counts. Assay: immunoSEQ multiplex PCR; the TCRdb copy retains only in-frame clones and omits some. From that table come the V and J calls and clone size; the DNA was used to work out D and trimming. The data show some 260,000 clones, around four fifths seen once. Clinical histories supplied by participants themselves formed the basis of cohort assignment.

Sequenced sample: PBMCs or T cells enriched from blood (not recorded which). This clonotype was sampled from a man in his thirties or forties with acute COVID-19. The chain carries TRBV4-1 and TRBJ2-5; D might be TRBD1 (6 bases). The CDR3, as DNA: TGCGCCAGCAGCCACCCACAGGGTCCCCAAGAGACCCAGTACTTC. This gives the protein CASSHPQGPQETQYF.